This is a list of T cell receptor beta chains from one sample in a study of PD-1 blockade in classical Hodgkin lymphoma. Some clones are missing from TCRdb's copy, which holds only in-frame ones; the method was immunoSEQ multiplex PCR. This table has over 15,000 clones, more than 80% appearing once. The source material was peripheral blood mononuclear cells (PBMCs). These TCRs come from a human donor with classical Hodgkin lymphoma. Each CDR3 is given with its conserved first and last residue. D genes are given only for firm matches. The size entry is marked missing in some rows and otherwise reads once, few, many or a size class.

clone size	V gene	D gene	J gene	CDR3 DNA	CDR3 protein
NA	TRBV18	NA	TRBJ1-5	TGTGCCAGCTCACCCACAGGGATGGGCAATCAGCCCCAGCATTTT	CASSPTGMGNQPQHF
NA	TRBV28	TRBD1	TRBJ1-5	TGTGCCAGCAGATCCCCGGGACAGGGAGGCAATCAGCCCCAGCATTTT	CASRSPGQGGNQPQHF
NA	TRBV4-1	NA	TRBJ2-2	TGCGCCAGCAGCCAAGACATTTTGGGCGCCGGCACCGGGGAGCTGTTTTTT	CASSQDILGAGTGELFF
NA	TRBV7-9	NA	TRBJ2-3	TGTGCCAGCAGCTTAAGGCGGGGTGGCCCCACAGATACGCAGTATTTT	CASSLRRGGPTDTQYF
NA	TRBV19	TRBD1	TRBJ1-1	TGTGCCACCAGGGGGGGCACTGAAGCTTTCTTT	CATRGGTEAFF
NA	TRBV5-5	NA	TRBJ1-3	TGTGCCAGCAGCTTGTTACAGGGCTCTGGAAACACCATATATTTT	CASSLLQGSGNTIYF
NA	TRBV4-1	TRBD2	TRBJ2-7	TGCGCCAGCAGCCAAGCTGGTGGGAGGGCCGGCGAGCAGTACTTC	CASSQAGGRAGEQYF
NA	TRBV29-1	NA	TRBJ2-6	TGCAGCGTTGGGGGTTCTGCTGGGGCCAACGTCCTGACTTTC	CSVGGSAGANVLTF
NA	TRBV11-2	TRBD2	TRBJ2-7	TGTGCCAGCAGCTTAGGCCGGCTAGCGGGAGTCTACGAGCAGTACTTC	CASSLGRLAGVYEQYF
NA	TRBV6-6	NA	TRBJ2-3	TGTGCCAGCAGTTACAGGACTGGCCCGCAGTATTTT	CASSYRTGPQYF
NA	TRBV13	NA	TRBJ2-1	TGTGCCAGCAGCTTAGTGAGCTACAATGAGCAGTTCTTC	CASSLVSYNEQFF
once	TRBV5-1	NA	TRBJ2-7	TGCGCCAGCAGCTTCAGGCCCGGCCGATCCTACGAGCAGTACTTC	CASSFRPGRSYEQYF
NA	TRBV28	TRBD2	TRBJ2-7	TGTGCCAGCAAAGACGGACTAGTAGTTTACGAGCAGTACTTC	CASKDGLVVYEQYF
once	TRBV25-1	NA	TRBJ2-5	TGTGCCAGCAGTGGCCTCCAACTGGGGGTGCCTGAAGAGACCCAGTACTTC	CASSGLQLGVPEETQYF
NA	TRBV5-5	TRBD1	TRBJ1-5	TGTGCCAGCAGCTCTCAGGGGGCCGATCAGCCCCAGCATTTT	CASSSQGADQPQHF
NA	TRBV2	TRBD1	TRBJ1-5	TGTGCCAGCCGGGACAGGGGTGGACAGCCCCAGCATTTT	CASRDRGGQPQHF
NA	TRBV25-1	NA	TRBJ2-1	TGTGCCAGCAGTCATTATGAGCAGTTCTTC	CASSHYEQFF
NA	TRBV6-4	NA	TRBJ2-6	TGTGCCAGCAAACCCGAGGTCTCTGGGGCCAACGTCCTGACTTTC	CASKPEVSGANVLTF
once	TRBV20-1	NA	TRBJ2-3	TGCAGTGCTGGGGGAGATACGCAGTATTTT	CSAGGDTQYF
once	TRBV19	TRBD2	TRBJ2-2	TGTGCCAGTAGTATACTAGCGGGAAACACCGGGGAGCTGTTTTTT	CASSILAGNTGELFF
NA	TRBV6-4	NA	TRBJ1-5	TGTGCCAGCAGCTATGAGTGGGGGCTCGATCAGCCCCAGCATTTT	CASSYEWGLDQPQHF
once	TRBV25-1	TRBD1	TRBJ2-7	TGTGCCAGCAGTGAGAAGGGACAGGGGGGGTACGAGCAGTACTTC	CASSEKGQGGYEQYF